The TCR beta chain described here comes from a study of molecular identifiers for immune sequencing clone quantification. On the study more broadly: Within a replicate experiment, RNA obtained from either roughly 18,000 or 92,000 naive CD8 cells was divided into five aliquots, and four of those aliquots were then sequenced.

TCRdb ran MiXCR on the PCR reads and lists one entry per CDR3 protein. The table includes approximately 40,000 distinct CDR3 sequences, about 24% detected once. Comment on this clonotype: Antigen unknown. This could be a read error, since a much larger clone is one nucleotide away.

Study-wide points: Over 97% of effector molecules, yet under 1% of naive-cell molecules, were held by clones above 20 RNA copies. Detection of one spiked Jurkat cell's TCR RNA reportedly worked in 900,000 to 1,000,000 naive cells.

The sample taken for sequencing was naive CD8+ T cells from blood, with Jurkat cell RNA spiked in. Subset denoted: FACS-sorted CD8+CD4-CCR7+CD45RA+ naive T cells. This receptor was identified in a human donor in good health. Some libraries in this study had Jurkat cell RNA spiked in.

The CDR3 region has the DNA TGCAGTGCTAGCAGTAGCGGCTACTACAATGGGCAGTTCTTC. Protein sequence: CSASSSGYYNGQFF. This chain joins TRBV20-1 and TRBJ2-1; D is perhaps TRBD2 (6 bases). The CDR3 totals 14 residues. CDR1 DFQATT and CDR2 SNEGSKA come from the germline V gene (reference sequence).